Listed below are T cell receptor beta chains from one sample, sequenced in a study of blood T cell repertoires in COVID-19. The repertoire was sequenced with immunoSEQ multiplex PCR; TCRdb's copy has only in-frame clones and lacks some. In the table there are roughly 110,000 clones, roughly 88% of which are singletons. Sample: peripheral blood. All receptors derive from a man aged 50 to 60 with active or convalescent COVID-19. The CDR3 runs from the conserved cysteine through the conserved F or W. The D gene is left open where the match is weak. Clone size is shown for a subset of rows, as once, few, many or a class of expanded clone.

j_call	d_call	clone_size	v_call	cdr3_aa	cdr3_nt
TRBJ2-2	-	-	TRBV9	CASSAHEGVTNTGELFF	TGTGCCAGCAGCGCCCATGAGGGGGTAACGAACACCGGGGAGCTGTTTTTT
TRBJ2-1	TRBD2	-	TRBV7-9	CASSLEVSSGVYNEQFF	TGTGCCAGCAGCTTAGAGGTCAGTAGCGGGGTTTACAATGAGCAGTTCTTC
TRBJ1-2	TRBD1	once	TRBV29-1	CSVGGLEGQPTPNYGYTF	TGCAGCGTTGGAGGTCTGGAGGGACAGCCAACCCCTAACTATGGCTACACCTTC
TRBJ1-1	-	-	TRBV5-1	CASSALGGGVTEAFF	TGCGCCAGCAGCGCCCTAGGAGGGGGGGTCACTGAAGCTTTCTTT
TRBJ1-5	-	-	TRBV28	CASSSGSNQPQHF	TGTGCCAGCAGTTCCGGTAGCAATCAGCCCCAGCATTTT
TRBJ1-3	-	-	TRBV2	CASSELSSAGNTIYF	TGTGCCAGCAGTGAGTTATCGTCCGCTGGAAACACCATATATTTT
TRBJ2-5	TRBD1	-	TRBV11-2	CASRAIMGQAARGTQYF	TGTGCCAGCAGAGCTATAATGGGACAGGCGGCCCGGGGGACCCAGTACTTC
TRBJ2-1	-	-	TRBV4-3	CASSQGSLASSYNEQFF	TGCGCCAGCAGCCAAGGTTCCCTAGCGTCATCCTACAATGAGCAGTTCTTC
TRBJ1-1	-	once	TRBV10-3	CAISESRALNTEAFF	TGTGCCATCAGTGAGTCCAGGGCCTTGAACACTGAAGCTTTCTTT
TRBJ2-1	-	-	TRBV18	CASSLSGGSYNEQFF	TGTGCCAGCTCACTCAGCGGAGGCTCCTACAATGAGCAGTTCTTC
TRBJ2-7	TRBD2	-	TRBV3-1/TRBV3-2	CASSPPGLAVYEQYF	TGTGCCAGCAGCCCCCCGGGACTAGCGGTCTACGAGCAGTACTTC
TRBJ1-5	-	-	TRBV5-4	CASSLTGSNQPQHF	TGTGCCAGCAGCTTGACAGGGAGCAATCAGCCCCAGCATTTT
TRBJ2-1	-	-	TRBV7-9	CAGQSSYNEQFF	TGTGCCGGACAGAGCTCCTACAATGAGCAGTTCTTC
TRBJ2-5	TRBD2	-	TRBV7-2	CASSSGEGETQYF	TGTGCCAGCAGCTCGGGGGAGGGGGAGACCCAGTACTTC
TRBJ1-4	TRBD1	-	TRBV2	CASSEVPGQGGKLFF	TGTGCCAGCAGTGAAGTTCCGGGACAGGGAGGAAAACTGTTTTTT
TRBJ2-1	-	-	TRBV11-3	CASSSGLYNEQFF	TGTGCCAGCAGCTCCGGTTTGTACAATGAGCAGTTCTTC
TRBJ2-2	TRBD2	-	TRBV2	CASSAPTSGSARTGELFF	TGTGCCAGCAGTGCCCCTACTAGCGGGAGTGCCCGCACCGGGGAGCTGTTTTTT
TRBJ2-5	-	-	TRBV15	CATSAGWETQYF	TGTGCCACCAGCGCAGGGTGGGAGACCCAGTACTTC
TRBJ1-2	TRBD1	-	TRBV5-1	CASSTSGQGAFDYGYTF	TGCGCCAGCAGCACTTCGGGACAGGGGGCCTTCGACTATGGCTACACCTTC
TRBJ1-4	-	-	TRBV5-6	CASSFQGRSLEKLFF	TGTGCCAGCAGCTTCCAGGGCAGGTCGTTAGAAAAACTGTTTTTT
TRBJ1-3	-	-	TRBV18	CASSPAGTRGNTIYF	TGTGCCAGCTCACCAGCAGGGACTCGTGGAAACACCATATATTTT
TRBJ2-5	TRBD2	-	TRBV30	CASAGAGGTQYF	TGTGCATCGGCGGGTGCGGGAGGGACCCAGTACTTC
TRBJ2-3	-	-	TRBV5-4	CASSLGGGGTDTQYF	TGTGCCAGCAGCTTAGGTGGAGGGGGCACAGATACGCAGTATTTT
TRBJ2-7	TRBD2	-	TRBV7-9	CASTFSEASGTYEQYF	TGTGCCAGCACCTTTTCGGAGGCTAGCGGGACCTACGAGCAGTACTTC
TRBJ1-5	-	-	TRBV28	CASTRDRGVVPQHF	TGTGCCAGCACCAGAGACCGGGGAGTAGTGCCCCAGCATTTT
TRBJ2-2	-	-	TRBV27	CASTARGTHTGELFF	TGTGCCAGCACCGCGAGGGGGACCCACACCGGGGAGCTGTTTTTT